The next 2 T cell receptor beta chains were all read from a single sample in a study of blood T cell repertoires in COVID-19. TCRdb's copy holds only in-frame clones and misses some; the assay was immunoSEQ multiplex PCR. The sample yields around 500,000 clones, 70% to 90% seen once. Sample: peripheral blood. These receptors all come from a human donor in a cohort sampled during active COVID-19.

The genes are TRBV30 and TRBJ2-5, with a weak D call TRBD2 (6 bases). The CDR3 is 15 residues long. Germline CDR1 is GTSNPN and CDR2 is SVGIG (reference sequence). Trimming took 2 bases from V and 7 from J, leaving 20 bases between them. CDR3 protein: CAWSIPGDPWGTQYF. The DNA of the CDR3 is TGTGCCTGGAGTATCCCGGGGGACCCGTGGGGGACCCAGTACTTC.

The chain carries TRBV5-4 and TRBJ1-1; 7 positions match TRBD1. CDR3 length equals 15 residues. Trimming removed 3 bases from V and 4 bases from J; junction bases left unmatched: 9. CDR1 is SGHNT, CDR2 YYREEE, per germline (reference sequence). This CDR3 reads CASSSRTGDITEAFF. The CDR3 nucleotides read TGTGCCAGCAGCTCTCGAACAGGGGACATCACTGAAGCTTTCTTT.